The 7 T cell receptor beta chains below were found in one sample sequenced in a study of identical twins. TCRdb re-derived calls from the 5' RACE reads in MiXCR, one entry per CDR3 protein. The repertoire has roughly 470,000 distinct CDR3 sequences, 14% of them found once; the top ten carry approximately 0.98%. These records were also assigned to another study, of yellow fever vaccine responses in identical twins.

Sequenced sample: CD4+ T cells sorted from blood. The receptors derive from a woman aged 18-29 years in good health.

A few counts support this clonotype. The J gene is TRBJ2-1, the V gene TRBV11-2, with D possibly matching TRBD2 (5 bases). Trimming pared 5 bases from V and 6 bases from J, leaving 11 bases between. The V gene's germline CDR1 is SGHAT and CDR2 FQNNGV. The CDR3 has 13 amino acids. CDR3 protein: CASSPTSVNEQFF. The CDR3 DNA is TGTGCCAGCAGCCCCACTAGTGTCAATGAGCAGTTCTTC.

This clonotype was observed at least ten times. The J gene is TRBJ1-1, the V gene TRBV5-1; D possibly corresponds to TRBD1 (5 bases). V was shortened by 6 bases and J by 0 bases, with 15 bases between the two germline ends. The germline V gene encodes CDR1 SGHRS and CDR2 YFSETQ. This CDR3 region has 15 residues. CDR3 nucleotide sequence: TGCGCCAGCAACCAGGGTAGCAGCCTGAACACTGAAGCTTTCTTT. Amino acids: CASNQGSSLNTEAFF.

V and J are TRBV7-2 and TRBJ2-5; TRBD2 matches 12 bases. The CDR3 totals 16 residues. In germline, CDR1 is SGHTA, CDR2 FQGNSA. V dropped 5 bases and J dropped 4; count of bases not matched to a gene: 8. CDR3 coding DNA: TGTGCCAGCAGCCCCCGGACTAGCGGGATAGGAGAGACCCAGTACTTC. The encoded protein is CASSPRTSGIGETQYF.

Many counts were recorded for this clonotype. V and J are TRBV6-1 and TRBJ1-2; 7 bases fit TRBD1. CDR3 length: 15 amino acids. V lost 5 bases and J lost 0; bases outside the gene matches: 6. CDR1 MNHNS and CDR2 SASEGT come from the germline V gene. The DNA of the CDR3 is TGTGCCAGCAGTCTTGGACAGGCGACTAACTATGGCTACACCTTC. Protein sequence: CASSLGQATNYGYTF.

Only a few counts were recorded for this clonotype. The chain employs TRBV11-2 and TRBJ2-5; 10 nucleotides match TRBD2. Germline V CDR1 and CDR2: SGHAT, FQNNGV. The J segment lost 1 base and the V segment lost 3 bases, leaving 5 bases of the junction unmatched. The CDR3 extends over 16 amino acids. Written as DNA, the CDR3 is TGTGCCAGCAGCTTCGTAGCGGGAGGACTCCAAGAGACCCAGTACTTC. Translated: CASSFVAGGLQETQYF.

This clonotype was picked up a small number of times. The chain recombines TRBV3-1 with TRBJ2-7, with 7 bases lining up with TRBD1. Germline lookup yields CDR1 LGHDT and CDR2 YNNKEL (reference sequence). V shed 2 bases, J shed 12 bases, and the junction held 7 bases outside the gene matches. CDR3 size: 12 residues. The CDR3 coding sequence is TGTGCCAGCAGCCAAAAAGGGGGCCCGCGGTACTTC. This sequence encodes CASSQKGGPRYF.

This chain joins TRBV2 and TRBJ1-5; no clear D gene. This CDR3 region has 13 residues. The germline V gene has CDR1 SNHLY and CDR2 FYNNEI. V was clipped by 10 bases and J by 4 bases, with 14 bases between them. CDR3: CATHGQMNQPQHF. The CDR3 DNA reads as TGTGCCACCCACGGCCAGATGAATCAGCCCCAGCATTTT.